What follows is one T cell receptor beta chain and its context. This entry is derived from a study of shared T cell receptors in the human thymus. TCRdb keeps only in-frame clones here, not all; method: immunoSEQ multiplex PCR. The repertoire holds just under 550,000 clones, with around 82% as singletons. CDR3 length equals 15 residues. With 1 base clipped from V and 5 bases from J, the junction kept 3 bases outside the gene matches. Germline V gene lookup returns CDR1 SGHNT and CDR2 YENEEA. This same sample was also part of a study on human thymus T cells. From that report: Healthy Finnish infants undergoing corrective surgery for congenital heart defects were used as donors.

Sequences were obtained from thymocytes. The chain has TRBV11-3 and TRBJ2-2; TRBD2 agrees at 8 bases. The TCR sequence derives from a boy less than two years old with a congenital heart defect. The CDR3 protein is CASSLAGGSTGELFF. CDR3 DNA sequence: TGTGCCAGCAGCTTAGCGGGAGGGTCGACCGGGGAGCTGTTTTTT.